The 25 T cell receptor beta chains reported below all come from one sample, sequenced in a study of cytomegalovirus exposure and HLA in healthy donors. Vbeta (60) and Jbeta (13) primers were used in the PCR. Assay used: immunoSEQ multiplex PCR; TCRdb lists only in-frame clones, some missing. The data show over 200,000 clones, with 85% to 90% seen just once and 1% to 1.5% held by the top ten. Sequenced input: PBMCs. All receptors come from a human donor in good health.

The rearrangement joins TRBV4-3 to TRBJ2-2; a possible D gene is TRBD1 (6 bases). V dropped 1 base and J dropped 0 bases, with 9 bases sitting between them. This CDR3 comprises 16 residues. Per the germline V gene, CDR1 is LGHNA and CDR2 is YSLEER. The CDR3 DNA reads TGCGCCAGCAGCCAAGGTACAGGGACGAACACCGGGGAGCTGTTTTTT. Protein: CASSQGTGTNTGELFF.

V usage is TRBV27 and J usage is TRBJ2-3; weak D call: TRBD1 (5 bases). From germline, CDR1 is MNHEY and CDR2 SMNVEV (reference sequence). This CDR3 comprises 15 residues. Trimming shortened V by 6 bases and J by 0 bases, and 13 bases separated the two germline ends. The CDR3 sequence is CASRQGVPSTDTQYF. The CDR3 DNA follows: TGTGCCAGCAGACAAGGGGTCCCTAGCACAGATACGCAGTATTTT.

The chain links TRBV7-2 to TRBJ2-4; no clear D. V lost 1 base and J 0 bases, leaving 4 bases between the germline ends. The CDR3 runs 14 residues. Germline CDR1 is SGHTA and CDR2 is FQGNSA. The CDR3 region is CASSLDRAKNIQYF. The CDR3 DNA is TGTGCCAGCAGCTTAGACAGAGCCAAAAACATTCAGTACTTC.

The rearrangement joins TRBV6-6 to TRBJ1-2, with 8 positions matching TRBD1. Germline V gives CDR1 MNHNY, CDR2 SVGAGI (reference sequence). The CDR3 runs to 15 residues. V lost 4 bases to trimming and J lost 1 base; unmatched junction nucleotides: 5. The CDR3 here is CASSSRTGFNYGYTF. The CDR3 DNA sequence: TGTGCCAGCAGTTCCAGGACAGGGTTTAACTATGGCTACACCTTC.

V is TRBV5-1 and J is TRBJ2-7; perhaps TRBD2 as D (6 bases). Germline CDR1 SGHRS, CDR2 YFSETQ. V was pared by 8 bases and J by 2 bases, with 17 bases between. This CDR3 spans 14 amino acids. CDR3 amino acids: CASSPRDLPYEQYF. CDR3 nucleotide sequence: TGCGCCAGTTCCCCGAGGGACTTGCCCTACGAGCAGTACTTC.

The CDR3 sequence: CAARDRDYGYTF. The CDR3 DNA sequence: TGTGCCGCGCGGGACAGGGACTATGGCTACACCTTC. The V gene is TRBV10-3, the J gene TRBJ1-2; 9 bases are a match to TRBD1. V lost 11 bases and J lost 3; bases outside the gene matches: 4. Germline V CDR1 and CDR2: ENHRY, SYGVKD. The CDR3 is 12 residues long.

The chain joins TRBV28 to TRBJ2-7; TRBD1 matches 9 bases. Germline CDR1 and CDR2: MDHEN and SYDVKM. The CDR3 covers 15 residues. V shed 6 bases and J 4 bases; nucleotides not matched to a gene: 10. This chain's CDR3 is CASSFTTGGGYEQYF. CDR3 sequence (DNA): TGTGCCAGCAGCTTCACTACAGGGGGCGGTTACGAGCAGTACTTC.

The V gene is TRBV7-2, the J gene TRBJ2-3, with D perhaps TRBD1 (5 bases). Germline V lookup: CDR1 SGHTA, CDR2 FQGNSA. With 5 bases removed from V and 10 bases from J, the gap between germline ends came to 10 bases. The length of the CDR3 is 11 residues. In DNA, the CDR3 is TGTGCCAGCAGCCCCAGGGTGTCGCAGTATTTT. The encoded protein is CASSPRVSQYF.

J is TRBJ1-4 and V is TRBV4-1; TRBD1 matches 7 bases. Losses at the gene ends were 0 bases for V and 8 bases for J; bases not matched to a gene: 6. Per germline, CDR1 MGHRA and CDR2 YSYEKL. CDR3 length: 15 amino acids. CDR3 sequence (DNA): TGCGCCAGCAGCCAAGATCGACAGGGTAGAGAAAAACTGTTTTTT. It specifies CASSQDRQGREKLFF.

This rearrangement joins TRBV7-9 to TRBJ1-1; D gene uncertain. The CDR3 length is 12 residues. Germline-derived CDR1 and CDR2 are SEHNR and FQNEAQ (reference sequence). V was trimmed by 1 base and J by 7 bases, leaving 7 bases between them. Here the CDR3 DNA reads TGTGCCAGCAGCTTAGTCGGTGATGAAGCTTTCTTT. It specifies CASSLVGDEAFF. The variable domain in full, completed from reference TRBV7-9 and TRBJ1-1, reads DTGVSQNPRHKITKRGQNVTFRCDPISEHNRLYWYRQTLGQGPEFLTYFQNEAQLEKSRLLSDRFSAERPKGSFSTLEIQRTEQGDSAMYLCASSLVGDEAFFGQGTRLTVV.

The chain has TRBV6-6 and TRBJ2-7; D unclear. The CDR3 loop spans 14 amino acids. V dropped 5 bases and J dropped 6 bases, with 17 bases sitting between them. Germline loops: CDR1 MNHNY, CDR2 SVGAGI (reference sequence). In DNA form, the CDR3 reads TGTGCCAGCAGTCGAACTATAGGCGTGAGCGAGCAGTACTTC. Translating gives CASSRTIGVSEQYF.

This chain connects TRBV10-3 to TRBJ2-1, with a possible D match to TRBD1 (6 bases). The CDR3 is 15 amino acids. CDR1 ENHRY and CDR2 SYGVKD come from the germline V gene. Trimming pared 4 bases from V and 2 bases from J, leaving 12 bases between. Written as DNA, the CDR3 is TGTGCCATCAGTGTTGGGGGCCTCACCTACAATGAGCAGTTCTTC. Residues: CAISVGGLTYNEQFF.

CDR3 protein: CASRDRDNSYEQYF. The DNA for the CDR3 is TGTGCCAGCAGAGATCGGGACAACTCCTACGAGCAGTACTTC. The V call is TRBV5-4, the J call TRBJ2-7; perhaps TRBD1 as D (6 bases). With 5 bases removed from V and 0 bases from J, the gap between germline ends came to 12 bases. Germline CDR1 is SGHNT and CDR2 is YYREEE (reference sequence). The CDR3 sequence is 14 residues long.

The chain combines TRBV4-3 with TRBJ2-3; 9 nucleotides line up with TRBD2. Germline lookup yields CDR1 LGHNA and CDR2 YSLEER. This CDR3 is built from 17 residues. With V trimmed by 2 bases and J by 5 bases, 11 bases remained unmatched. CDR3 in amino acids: CASSQSYSAGGVDTQYF. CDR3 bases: TGCGCCAGCAGCCAAAGTTATTCAGCGGGAGGCGTAGATACGCAGTATTTT.

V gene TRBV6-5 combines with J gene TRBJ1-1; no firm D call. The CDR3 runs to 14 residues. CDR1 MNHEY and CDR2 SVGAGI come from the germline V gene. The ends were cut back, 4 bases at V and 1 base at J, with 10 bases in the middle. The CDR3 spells CASSSSRGNTEAFF. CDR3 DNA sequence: TGTGCCAGCAGTTCCTCCAGAGGGAACACTGAAGCTTTCTTT.

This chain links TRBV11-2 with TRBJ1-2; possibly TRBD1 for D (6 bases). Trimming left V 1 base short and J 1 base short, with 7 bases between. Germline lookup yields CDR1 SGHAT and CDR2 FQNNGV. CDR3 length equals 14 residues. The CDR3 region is CASSLAGDNYGYTF. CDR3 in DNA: TGTGCCAGCAGCTTAGCAGGGGATAACTATGGCTACACCTTC.

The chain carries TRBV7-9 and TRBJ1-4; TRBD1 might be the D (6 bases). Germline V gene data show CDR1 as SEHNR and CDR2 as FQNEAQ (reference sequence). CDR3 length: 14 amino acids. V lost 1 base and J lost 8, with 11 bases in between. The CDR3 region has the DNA TGTGCCAGCAGCTTAGGACAGGAGCGGGAAAAACTGTTTTTT. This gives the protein CASSLGQEREKLFF. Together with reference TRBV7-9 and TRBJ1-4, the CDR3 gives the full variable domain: DTGVSQNPRHKITKRGQNVTFRCDPISEHNRLYWYRQTLGQGPEFLTYFQNEAQLEKSRLLSDRFSAERPKGSFSTLEIQRTEQGDSAMYLCASSLGQEREKLFFGSGTQLSVL.

CDR3 sequence reads: CASSSSGTGSYEQYF. The CDR3 DNA reads as TGTGCCAGCAGCTCCTCCGGGACAGGATCCTACGAGCAGTACTTC. The genes are TRBV7-9 and TRBJ2-7; 8 bases are shared with TRBD1. The V and J ends lost 4 bases and 1 base, in that order; junction bases with no gene match: 6. The CDR3 runs 15 residues. Germline V CDR1 and CDR2: SEHNR, FQNEAQ (reference sequence).

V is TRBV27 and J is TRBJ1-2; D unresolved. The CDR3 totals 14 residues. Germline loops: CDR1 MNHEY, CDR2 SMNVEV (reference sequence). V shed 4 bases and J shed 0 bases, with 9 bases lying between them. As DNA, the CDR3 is TGTGCCAGCAGTTCGCACAGTGCTAACTATGGCTACACCTTC. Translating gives CASSSHSANYGYTF.

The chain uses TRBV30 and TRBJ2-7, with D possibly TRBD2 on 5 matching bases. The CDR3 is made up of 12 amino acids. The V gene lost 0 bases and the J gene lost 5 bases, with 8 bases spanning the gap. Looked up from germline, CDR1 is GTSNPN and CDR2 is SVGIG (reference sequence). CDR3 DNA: TGTGCCTGGAGTGTCGGAGGCAACGAGCAGTACTTC. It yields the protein CAWSVGGNEQYF.

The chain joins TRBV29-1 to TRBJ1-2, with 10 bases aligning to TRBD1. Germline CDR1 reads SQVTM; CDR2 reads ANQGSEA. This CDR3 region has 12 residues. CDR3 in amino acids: CNVGGQGNGYTF. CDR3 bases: TGCAACGTGGGGGGACAGGGGAACGGCTACACCTTC.

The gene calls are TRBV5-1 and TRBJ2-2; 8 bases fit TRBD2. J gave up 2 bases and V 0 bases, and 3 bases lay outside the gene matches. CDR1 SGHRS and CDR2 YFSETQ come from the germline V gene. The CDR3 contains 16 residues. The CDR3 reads CASSLVTSGNTGELFF. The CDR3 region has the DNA TGCGCCAGCAGCTTGGTAACTAGCGGTAACACCGGGGAGCTGTTTTTT.

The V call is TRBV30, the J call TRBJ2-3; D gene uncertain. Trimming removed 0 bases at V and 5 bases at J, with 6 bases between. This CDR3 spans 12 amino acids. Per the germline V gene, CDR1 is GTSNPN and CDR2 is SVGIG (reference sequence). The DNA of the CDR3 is TGTGCCTGGAGTGTCAGCGTAGATACGCAGTATTTT. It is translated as CAWSVSVDTQYF.

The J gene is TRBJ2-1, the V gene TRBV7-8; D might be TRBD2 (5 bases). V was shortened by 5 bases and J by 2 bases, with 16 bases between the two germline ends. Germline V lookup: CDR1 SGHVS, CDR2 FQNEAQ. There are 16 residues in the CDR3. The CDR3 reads CASSPRRSGTYNEQFF. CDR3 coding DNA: TGTGCCAGCAGCCCCCGGAGGAGCGGTACCTACAATGAGCAGTTCTTC.

In DNA, the CDR3 is TGTGCCAGCAGCGCAAAGGGGGCTAATGAGCAGTTCTTC. This sequence encodes CASSAKGANEQFF. This rearrangement joins TRBV11-2 to TRBJ2-1; TRBD1 matches at 7 bases. The CDR3 covers 13 residues. CDR1 SGHAT and CDR2 FQNNGV come from the germline V gene. Trimming removed 5 bases from V and 7 bases from J; junction bases left unmatched: 5.